In this sample, the clone carrying this TCR beta chain turned up once. No antigen is known for it. Noted time point: week 5, during vaccination. Each vaccine dose was 300 ug of mutant IDH1 20-mer peptide, with topical imiquimod. Trimming took off 6 bases at V and 5 bases at J, with 7 bases between the two ends. Germline lookup yields CDR1 MDHEN and CDR2 SYDVKM. The CDR3 extends over 11 amino acids. These data come from a study of a mutant IDH1 vaccine in newly diagnosed glioma. Study background: The patients were given eight vaccinations, one each in weeks 1, 3, 5, 7, 11, 15, 19 and 23. Patients were pretreated with radiotherapy, temozolomide, or both, mostly both.

TCRdb's copy holds only in-frame clones and misses some; the assay was immunoSEQ multiplex PCR. In the table there are about 36,000 clones, about four fifths of which are singletons. Study results and limitations: Alterations occurring in top peripheral T cell clonotypes seemed unrelated to pseudoprogression.

This chain uses TRBV28 with TRBJ1-2; D uncertain. The source material was PBMCs, sampled from a glioma patient whose treatment included an IDH1 peptide vaccine. The source of this sequence is a man aged 45 to 65 with glioma. CDR3 residues: CASRAEYGYTF. CDR3 DNA: TGTGCCAGCAGGGCCGAATATGGCTACACCTTC.